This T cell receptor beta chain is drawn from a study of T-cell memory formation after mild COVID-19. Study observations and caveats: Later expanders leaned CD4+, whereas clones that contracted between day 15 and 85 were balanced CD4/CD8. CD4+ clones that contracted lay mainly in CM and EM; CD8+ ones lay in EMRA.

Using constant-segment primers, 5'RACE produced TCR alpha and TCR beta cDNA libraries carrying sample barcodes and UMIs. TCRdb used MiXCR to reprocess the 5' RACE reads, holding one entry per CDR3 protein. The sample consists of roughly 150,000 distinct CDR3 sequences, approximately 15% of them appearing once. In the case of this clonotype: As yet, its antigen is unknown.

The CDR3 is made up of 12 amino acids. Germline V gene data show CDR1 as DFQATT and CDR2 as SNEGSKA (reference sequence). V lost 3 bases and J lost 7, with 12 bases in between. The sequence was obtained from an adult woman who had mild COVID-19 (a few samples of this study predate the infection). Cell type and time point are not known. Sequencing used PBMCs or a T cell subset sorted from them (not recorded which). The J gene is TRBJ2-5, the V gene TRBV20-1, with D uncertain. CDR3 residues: CSARGSAVTQYF. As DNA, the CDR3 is TGCAGTGCTAGGGGGTCCGCCGTGACCCAGTACTTC.